This record looks at one T cell receptor (beta chain) sequence and its context. This CDR3 comprises 12 residues. The V gene end was trimmed by 5 bases and the J gene end by 15 bases; junction bases not matched to a gene: 10. Germline lookup yields CDR1 MDHEN and CDR2 SYDVKM. This record comes from a study of blood T cell repertoires in COVID-19. At the level of the study: Nucleic acid was either cDNA or gDNA, and it came from T cells, B-cell-depleted T cells, or PBMCs.

Source study methods: Estimated nucleated cell counts came from reference gene primer amplification. The method was immunoSEQ multiplex PCR; TCRdb's version includes in-frame clones alone and lacks a portion of them. V, J and clone size derive from that table, while D and trimming were established from the DNA sequence. The sample has roughly 100,000 clones; about 85% are singletons. This rearrangement joins TRBV28 to TRBJ2-1; 7 bases are shared with TRBD2. This sequence originates from a man older than 75 with active or convalescent COVID-19. Sequenced material: peripheral blood. CDR3 coding DNA: TGTGCCAGCAGTCGACCGACTAGCAGAGTGTTCTTC. This translates into CASSRPTSRVFF. Drawing the rest from reference TRBV28 and TRBJ2-1, the complete variable domain is DVKVTQSSRYLVKRTGEKVFLECVQDMDHENMFWYRQDPGLGLRLIYFSYDVKMKEKGDIPEGYSVSREKKERFSLILESASTNQTSMYLCASSRPTSRVFFGPGTRLTVL.